This T cell receptor (beta chain) was sequenced during a study of cytotoxic CD8 clonotypes in ibrutinib-treated CLL. A word on this clone: The antigen is not known.

Cryopreserved PBMCs provided around 2 micrograms of genomic DNA for the TCR beta libraries. TCRdb keeps only in-frame clones here, not all; method: immunoSEQ multiplex PCR. The sample holds about 130,000 clones, 80% to 90% seen once. Findings of the study overall: Clonality showed a rise at ibrutinib response that reversed toward baseline at progression.

The CDR3 length is 13 residues. Per the germline V gene, CDR1 is SNHLY and CDR2 is FYNNEI. The V end lost 7 bases, the J end lost 0 bases, and 9 bases lay between the germline ends. V gene TRBV2 combines with J gene TRBJ1-1, with D maybe TRBD1 (5 bases). The sample in question was PBMCs, obtained after 24 months of ibrutinib treatment. The TCR comes from a human donor with chronic lymphocytic leukemia. CDR3 in amino acids: CASTGGMNTEAFF. The CDR3 coding sequence is TGTGCCAGCACGGGGGGTATGAACACTGAAGCTTTCTTT. The full variable domain, in which reference TRBV2 and TRBJ1-1 provide the parts outside the CDR3, is EPEVTQTPSHQVTQMGQEVILRCVPISNHLYFYWYRQILGQKVEFLVSFYNNEISEKSEIFDDQFSVERPDGSNFTLKIRSTKLEDSAMYFCASTGGMNTEAFFGQGTRLTVV.